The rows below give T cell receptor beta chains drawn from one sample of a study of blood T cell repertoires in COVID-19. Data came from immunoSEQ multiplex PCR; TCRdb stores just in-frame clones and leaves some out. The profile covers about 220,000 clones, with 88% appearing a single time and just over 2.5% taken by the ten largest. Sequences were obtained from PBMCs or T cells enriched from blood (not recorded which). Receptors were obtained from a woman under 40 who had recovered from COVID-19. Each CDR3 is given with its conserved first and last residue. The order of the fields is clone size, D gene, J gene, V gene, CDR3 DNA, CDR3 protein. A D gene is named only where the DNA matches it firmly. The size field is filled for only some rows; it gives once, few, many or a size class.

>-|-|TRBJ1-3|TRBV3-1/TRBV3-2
TGTGCCAGCTCAAGAGGTTACTCTGGAAACACCATATATTTT
CASSRGYSGNTIYF
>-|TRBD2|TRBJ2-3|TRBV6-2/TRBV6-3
TGTGCCAGCAGTCTAGTAGCGGGGGCCAAAAGCACAGATACGCAGTATTTT
CASSLVAGAKSTDTQYF
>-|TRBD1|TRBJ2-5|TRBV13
TGTGCCAGCAGCATATCGACAGGGGCGGGAGAGACCCAGTACTTC
CASSISTGAGETQYF
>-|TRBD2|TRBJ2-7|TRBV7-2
TGTGCCAGCAGCTTGGCGGGGGGGTCGTACGAGCAGTACTTC
CASSLAGGSYEQYF
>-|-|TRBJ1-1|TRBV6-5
TGTGCCAGCACCAGGAACACTGAAGCTTTCTTT
CASTRNTEAFF
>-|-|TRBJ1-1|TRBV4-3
TGCGCCAGCAGCCAAGATTTGGGCAGGGACACTGAAGCTTTCTTT
CASSQDLGRDTEAFF
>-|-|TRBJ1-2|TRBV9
TGTGCCAGCAGCGTAGGACAGGCCTATGGCTACACCTTC
CASSVGQAYGYTF
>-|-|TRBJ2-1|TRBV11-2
TGTGCCAGCAGCTTAGGGCGGGGCCCCGCACAGTACAATGAGCAGTTCTTC
CASSLGRGPAQYNEQFF
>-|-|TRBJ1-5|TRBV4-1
TGCGCCAGCAGCCAAGATTCGTGGGGCCCTATCAATCAGCCCCAGCATTTT
CASSQDSWGPINQPQHF
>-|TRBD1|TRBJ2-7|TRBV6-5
TGTGCCAGCACTAGAACCGGGACAGGGGGCGAGCAGTACTTC
CASTRTGTGGEQYF
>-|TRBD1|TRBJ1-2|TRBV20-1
TGCAGTGCTAGTAATTTCGAGGGGGCGCAGGATGGCTACACCTTC
CSASNFEGAQDGYTF
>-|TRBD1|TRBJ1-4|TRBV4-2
TGTGCCAGCAGCCAAGATATCGATCCCCCGGGACAGGGAATGGGGGCTAATGAAAAACTGTTTTTT
CASSQDIDPPGQGMGANEKLFF
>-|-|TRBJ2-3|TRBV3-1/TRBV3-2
TGTGCCAGCAGTGGTAGCGGATATACCACAGATACGCAGTATTTT
CASSGSGYTTDTQYF
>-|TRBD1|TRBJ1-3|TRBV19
TGTGCCAGTCCTTTCCCCCCGGGACAGTTTTCCGGAAACACCATATATTTT
CASPFPPGQFSGNTIYF
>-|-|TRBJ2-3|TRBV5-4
TGTGCCAGCCGACAGCTCCCTAGTTCCACAGATACGCAGTATTTT
CASRQLPSSTDTQYF
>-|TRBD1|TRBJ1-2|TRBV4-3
TGCGCCAGCAGCCATTTTGACAGGGGAAAAGGCTACACCTTC
CASSHFDRGKGYTF
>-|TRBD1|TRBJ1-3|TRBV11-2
TGTGCCAGCGCCCCGGGACAGGGGATTGCGGACACCATATATTTT
CASAPGQGIADTIYF
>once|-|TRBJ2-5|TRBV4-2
TGTGCCAGCAGCCGACAGCTGGACGGCGAAGAGACCCAGTACTTC
CASSRQLDGEETQYF
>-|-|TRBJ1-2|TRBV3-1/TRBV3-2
TGTGCCAGCAGCCAATCTACGGGTTCGGGCTACACCTTC
CASSQSTGSGYTF
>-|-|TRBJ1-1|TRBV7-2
TGTGCCAGCAGCTTACTCAGGGAGGACACTGAAGCTTTCTTT
CASSLLREDTEAFF
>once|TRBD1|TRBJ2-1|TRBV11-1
TGTGCCACCTCTCGACAGGGAAAGTTCTACAATGAGCAGTTCTTC
CATSRQGKFYNEQFF
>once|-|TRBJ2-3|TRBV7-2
TGTGCCAGCAGCAAAATTGCCGGGGATACGCAGTATTTT
CASSKIAGDTQYF
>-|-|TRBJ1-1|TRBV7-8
TGTGCCAGCAGCTTAGGGGTAAGGGGCACTGAAGCTTTCTTT
CASSLGVRGTEAFF
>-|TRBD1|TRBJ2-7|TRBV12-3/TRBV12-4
TGTGCCACAAGAATCACAGGGGTCGACGAGCAGTACTTC
CATRITGVDEQYF
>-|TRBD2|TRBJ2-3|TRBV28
TGTGCCAGCAGTTTAAAACTAGCGGGGCGAAGCACAGATACGCAGTATTTT
CASSLKLAGRSTDTQYF
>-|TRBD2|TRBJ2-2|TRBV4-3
TGCGCCAGCAGCCAAGATGGGCTAGCGGGGGGGCGCACCGGGGAGCTGTTTTTT
CASSQDGLAGGRTGELFF
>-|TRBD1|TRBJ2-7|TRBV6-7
TGTGCCAGCAGTTACCCGGGACAGGGGCTAAGCGGGGGCTCCTACGAGCAGTACTTC
CASSYPGQGLSGGSYEQYF
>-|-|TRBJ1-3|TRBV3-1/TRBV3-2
TGTGCCAGCAGCCAAGTAGGAGAAGTCTTTTACTCTGGAAACACCATATATTTT
CASSQVGEVFYSGNTIYF
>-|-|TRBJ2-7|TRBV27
TGTGCCAGCAGTTCCGGACAGCGCTACGAGCAGTACTTC
CASSSGQRYEQYF
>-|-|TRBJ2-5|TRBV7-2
TGTGCCAGCAGCTTAGCGCCAAGTTATGCGGAGACCCAGTACTTC
CASSLAPSYAETQYF
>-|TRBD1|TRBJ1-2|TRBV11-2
TGTGCCAGCAGCTTAGAAAGGACAGGGTCCGGCTACACCTTC
CASSLERTGSGYTF
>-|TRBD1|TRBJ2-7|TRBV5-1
TGCGCCAGCAGCTTGGGACAGGGAAATTGGGAGCAGTACTTC
CASSLGQGNWEQYF
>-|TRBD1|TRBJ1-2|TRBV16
TGTGCCAGCAGCCAATCGACAGGGGGGTTGGGCTACACCTTC
CASSQSTGGLGYTF
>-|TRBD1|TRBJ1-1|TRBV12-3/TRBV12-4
TGTGCCAGCTGGACAGGAGGAGAAGCTTTCTTT
CASWTGGEAFF
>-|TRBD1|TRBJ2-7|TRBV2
TGTGCCAGCAGAGGACAGGGCCACGAGCAGTACTTC
CASRGQGHEQYF
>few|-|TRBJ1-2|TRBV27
TGTGCCAGCAGTTCCCGCAGGGGAAGTGGCTACACCTTC
CASSSRRGSGYTF
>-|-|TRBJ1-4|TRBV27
TGTGCCAGCAGTTTCCAGGGAGGGAGGCCTAATGAAAAACTGTTTTTT
CASSFQGGRPNEKLFF
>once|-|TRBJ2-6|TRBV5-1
TGCGCCAGCAGCTTGCCCGGACTATTTGGGGCCAACGTCCTGACTTTC
CASSLPGLFGANVLTF
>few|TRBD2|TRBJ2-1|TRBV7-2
TGTGCCAGCAGCTCCCCTAGCGGGACAACCTCCTACAATGAGCAGTTCTTC
CASSSPSGTTSYNEQFF
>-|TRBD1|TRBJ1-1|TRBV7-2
TGTGCCAGCAGCTTCCAAACGACAGGGTCGGAAGCTTTCTTT
CASSFQTTGSEAFF
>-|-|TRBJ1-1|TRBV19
TGTGCCAGTAGACAGGGAAGGAACACTGAAGCTTTCTTT
CASRQGRNTEAFF
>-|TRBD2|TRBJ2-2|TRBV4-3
TGCGCCAGCAGCCAAGACAGGCTAGCGGGGGGGCTAATCACCGGGGAGCTGTTTTTT
CASSQDRLAGGLITGELFF
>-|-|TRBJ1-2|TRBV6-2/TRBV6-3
TGTGCCAGCAGTTACTCGGGCAGCGGGGGTGGCTACACCTTC
CASSYSGSGGGYTF
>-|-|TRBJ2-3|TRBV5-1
TGCGCCAGCAGCTTGGAGGCAGGGAGGACAGATACGCAGTATTTT
CASSLEAGRTDTQYF
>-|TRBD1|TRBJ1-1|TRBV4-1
TGCGCCAGCAGCCGTGCGGGACAGGGGGGAACTGAAGCTTTCTTT
CASSRAGQGGTEAFF
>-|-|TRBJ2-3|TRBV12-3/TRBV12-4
TGTGCCAGCAGTTTAACAGGCACAGATACGCAGTATTTT
CASSLTGTDTQYF
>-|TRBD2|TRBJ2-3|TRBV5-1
TGCGCCAGCAGCTTGGCTGGACTAGCGGGGGCAAGCCCGCAGTATTTT
CASSLAGLAGASPQYF
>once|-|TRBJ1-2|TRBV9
TGTGCCAGCAGCGTAGGGCCCCACTATGGCTACACCTTC
CASSVGPHYGYTF
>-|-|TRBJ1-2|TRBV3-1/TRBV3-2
TGTGCCAGCAGCCAAGATAGCCCAGGGCTTAACTATGGCTACACCTTC
CASSQDSPGLNYGYTF